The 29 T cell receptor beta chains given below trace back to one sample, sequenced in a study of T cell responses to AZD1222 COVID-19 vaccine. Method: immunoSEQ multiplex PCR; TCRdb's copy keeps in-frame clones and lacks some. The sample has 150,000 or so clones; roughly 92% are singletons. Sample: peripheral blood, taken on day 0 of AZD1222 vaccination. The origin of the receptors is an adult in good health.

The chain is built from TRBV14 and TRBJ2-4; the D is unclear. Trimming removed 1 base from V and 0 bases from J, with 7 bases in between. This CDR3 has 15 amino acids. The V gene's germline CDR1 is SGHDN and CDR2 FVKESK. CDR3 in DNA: TGTGCCAGCAGCCAAGCGGCGGTAGCCAAAAACATTCAGTACTTC. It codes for CASSQAAVAKNIQYF.

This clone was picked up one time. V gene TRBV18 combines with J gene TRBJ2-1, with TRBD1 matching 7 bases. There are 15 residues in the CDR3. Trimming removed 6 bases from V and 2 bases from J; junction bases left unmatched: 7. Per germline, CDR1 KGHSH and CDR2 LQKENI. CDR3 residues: CASSGQVDTYNEQFF. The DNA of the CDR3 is TGTGCCAGCTCCGGACAGGTCGATACCTACAATGAGCAGTTCTTC.

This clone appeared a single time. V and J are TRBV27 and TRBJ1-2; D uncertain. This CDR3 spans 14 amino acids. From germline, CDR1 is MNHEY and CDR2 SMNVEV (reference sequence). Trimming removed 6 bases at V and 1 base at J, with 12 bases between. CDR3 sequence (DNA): TGTGCCAGCAGAGCTTTCGGGAGTAACTATGGCTACACCTTC. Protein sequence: CASRAFGSNYGYTF.

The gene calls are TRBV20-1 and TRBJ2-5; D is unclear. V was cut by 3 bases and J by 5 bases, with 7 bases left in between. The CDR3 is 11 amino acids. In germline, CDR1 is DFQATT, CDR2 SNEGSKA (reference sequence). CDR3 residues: CSASRPETQYF. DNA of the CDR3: TGCAGTGCTAGTAGACCGGAGACCCAGTACTTC.

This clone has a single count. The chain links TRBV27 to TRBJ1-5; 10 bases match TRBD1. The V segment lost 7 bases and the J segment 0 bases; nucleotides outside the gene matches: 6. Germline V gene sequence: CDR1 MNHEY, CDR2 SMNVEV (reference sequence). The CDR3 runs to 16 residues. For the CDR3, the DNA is TGTGCCAGCACAAGGACAGGGGGATATAGCAATCAGCCCCAGCATTTT. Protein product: CASTRTGGYSNQPQHF.

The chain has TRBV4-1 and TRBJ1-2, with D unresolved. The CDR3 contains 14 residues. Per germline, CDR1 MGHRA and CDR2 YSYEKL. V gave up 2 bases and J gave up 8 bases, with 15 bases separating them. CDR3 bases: TGCGCCAGCAGCCAACTCACAGTCCAGAGCGGCTACACCTTC. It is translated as CASSQLTVQSGYTF.

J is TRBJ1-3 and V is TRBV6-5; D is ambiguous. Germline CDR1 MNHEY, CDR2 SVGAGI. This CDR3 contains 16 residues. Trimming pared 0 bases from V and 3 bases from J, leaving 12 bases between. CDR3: CASSYSLGGVGNTIYF. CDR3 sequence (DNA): TGTGCCAGCAGTTACTCCCTCGGCGGGGTTGGAAACACCATATATTTT.

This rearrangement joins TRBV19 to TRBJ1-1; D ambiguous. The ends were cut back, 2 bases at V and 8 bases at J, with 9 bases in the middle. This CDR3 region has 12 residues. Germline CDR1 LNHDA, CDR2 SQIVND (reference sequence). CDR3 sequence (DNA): TGTGCCAGTAGTATATCGAGAGAAGAAGCTTTCTTT. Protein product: CASSISREEAFF.

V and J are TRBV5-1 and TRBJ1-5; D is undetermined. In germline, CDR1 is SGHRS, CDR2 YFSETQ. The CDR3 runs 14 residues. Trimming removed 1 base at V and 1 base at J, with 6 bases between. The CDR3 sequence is CASSLYSSNQPQHF. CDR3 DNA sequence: TGCGCCAGCAGCTTGTACAGCAGCAATCAGCCCCAGCATTTT.

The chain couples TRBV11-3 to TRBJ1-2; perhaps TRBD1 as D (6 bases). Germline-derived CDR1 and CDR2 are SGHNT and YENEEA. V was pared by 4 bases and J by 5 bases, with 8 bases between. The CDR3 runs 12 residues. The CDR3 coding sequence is TGTGCCAGCAGCTCACAGGGATATGGCTACACCTTC. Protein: CASSSQGYGYTF.

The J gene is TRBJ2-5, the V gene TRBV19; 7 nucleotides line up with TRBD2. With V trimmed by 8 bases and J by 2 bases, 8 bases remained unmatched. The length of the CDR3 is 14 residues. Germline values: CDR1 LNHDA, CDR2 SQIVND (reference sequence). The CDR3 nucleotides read TGTGCCAGTTCAAAATGGGGGGGGCAAGAGACCCAGTACTTC. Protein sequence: CASSKWGGQETQYF.

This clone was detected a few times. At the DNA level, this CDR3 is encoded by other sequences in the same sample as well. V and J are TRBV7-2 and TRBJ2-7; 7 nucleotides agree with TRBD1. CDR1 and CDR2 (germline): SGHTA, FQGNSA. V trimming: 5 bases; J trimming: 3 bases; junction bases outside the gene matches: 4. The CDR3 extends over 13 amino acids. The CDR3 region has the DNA TGTGCCAGCAGCCGGGACAGCTACTACGAGCAGTACTTC. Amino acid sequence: CASSRDSYYEQYF.

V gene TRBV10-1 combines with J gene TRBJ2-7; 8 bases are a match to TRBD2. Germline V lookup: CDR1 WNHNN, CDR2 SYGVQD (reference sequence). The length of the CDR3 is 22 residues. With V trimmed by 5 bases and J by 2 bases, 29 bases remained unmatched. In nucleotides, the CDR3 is TGCGCCAGCAGTCCAACATTAGGGACGACCACCCTTAAATTGGGACTAGCCTACGAGCAGTACTTC. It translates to CASSPTLGTTTLKLGLAYEQYF.

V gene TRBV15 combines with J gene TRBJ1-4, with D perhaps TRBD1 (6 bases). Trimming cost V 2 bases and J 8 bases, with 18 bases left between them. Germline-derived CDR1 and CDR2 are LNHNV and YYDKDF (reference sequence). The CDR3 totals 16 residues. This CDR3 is CATSRSLSGTQEKLFF. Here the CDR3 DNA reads TGTGCCACCAGCAGATCCCTTTCAGGGACACAAGAAAAACTGTTTTTT.

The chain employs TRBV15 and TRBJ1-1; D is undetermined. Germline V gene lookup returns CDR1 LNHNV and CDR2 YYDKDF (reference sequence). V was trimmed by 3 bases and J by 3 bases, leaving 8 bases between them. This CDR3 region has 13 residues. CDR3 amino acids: CATSSPRDTEAFF. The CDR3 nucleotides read TGTGCCACCAGCAGCCCTCGGGACACTGAAGCTTTCTTT.

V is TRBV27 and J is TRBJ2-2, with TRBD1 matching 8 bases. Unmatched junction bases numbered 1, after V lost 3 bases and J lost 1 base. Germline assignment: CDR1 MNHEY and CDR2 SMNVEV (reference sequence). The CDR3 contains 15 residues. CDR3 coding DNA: TGTGCCAGCAGTTTTGGACAGGGGAACACCGGGGAGCTGTTTTTT. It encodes CASSFGQGNTGELFF.

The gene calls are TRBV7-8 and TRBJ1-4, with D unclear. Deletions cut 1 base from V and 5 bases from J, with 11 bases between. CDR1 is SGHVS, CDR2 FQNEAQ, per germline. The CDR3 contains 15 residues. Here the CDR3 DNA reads TGTGCCAGCAGCTTAGACTGGGTGTCCAATGAAAAACTGTTTTTT. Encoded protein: CASSLDWVSNEKLFF.

This chain's CDR3 is CASSQEAGVWNEQFF. The CDR3 DNA sequence: TGTGCCAGCTCACAGGAAGCGGGAGTTTGGAATGAGCAGTTCTTC. The chain links TRBV18 to TRBJ2-1; 8 bases align to TRBD2. The CDR3 covers 15 residues. CDR1 KGHSH and CDR2 LQKENI come from the germline V gene. Trimming cost V 4 bases and J 7 bases; bases outside gene matches: 9.

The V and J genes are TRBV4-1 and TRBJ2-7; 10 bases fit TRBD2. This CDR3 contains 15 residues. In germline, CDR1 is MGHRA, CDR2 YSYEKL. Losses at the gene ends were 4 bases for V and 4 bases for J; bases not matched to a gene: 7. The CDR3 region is CASSPRTSGPYEQYF. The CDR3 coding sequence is TGCGCCAGCAGCCCCCGGACTAGCGGACCGTACGAGCAGTACTTC.

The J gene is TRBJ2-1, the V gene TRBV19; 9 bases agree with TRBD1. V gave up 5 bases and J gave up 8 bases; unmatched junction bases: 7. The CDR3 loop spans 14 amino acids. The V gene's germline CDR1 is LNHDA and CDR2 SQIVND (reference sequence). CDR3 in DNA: TGTGCCAGTAGTCGACAGGGGGAACTCTATGAGCAGTTCTTC. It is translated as CASSRQGELYEQFF.

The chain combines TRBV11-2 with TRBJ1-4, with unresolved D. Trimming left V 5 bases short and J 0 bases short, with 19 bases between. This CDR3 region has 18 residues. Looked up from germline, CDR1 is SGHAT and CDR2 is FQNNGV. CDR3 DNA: TGTGCCAGCAGCCCTAGGTTTATGTATGTTGCAACTAATGAAAAACTGTTTTTT. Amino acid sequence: CASSPRFMYVATNEKLFF. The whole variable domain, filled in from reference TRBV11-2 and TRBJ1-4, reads EAGVAQSPRYKIIEKRQSVAFWCNPISGHATLYWYQQILGQGPKLLIQFQNNGVVDDSQLPKDRFSAERLKGVDSTLKIQPAKLEDSAVYLCASSPRFMYVATNEKLFFGSGTQLSVL.

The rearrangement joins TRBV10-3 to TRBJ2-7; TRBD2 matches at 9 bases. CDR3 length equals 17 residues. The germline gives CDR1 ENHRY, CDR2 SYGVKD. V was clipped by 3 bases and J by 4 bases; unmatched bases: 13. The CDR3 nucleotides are TGTGCCATCAGTGACCGGGGTAGCGGGAGTCCCTCTTACGAGCAGTACTTC. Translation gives CAISDRGSGSPSYEQYF.

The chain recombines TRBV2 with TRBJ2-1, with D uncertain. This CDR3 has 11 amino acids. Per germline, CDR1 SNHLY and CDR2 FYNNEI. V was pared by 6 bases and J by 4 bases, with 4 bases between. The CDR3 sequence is CASRVYNEQFF. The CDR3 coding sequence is TGTGCCAGCAGGGTATACAATGAGCAGTTCTTC.

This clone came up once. The CDR3 DNA reads as TGTGCCAGCAATTGGGGCGAGACCCAGTACTTC. This codes for CASNWGETQYF. V usage is TRBV3-1 (or the pseudogene TRBV3-2) and J usage is TRBJ2-5, with a tentative D call TRBD1 (5 bases). Looked up from germline, CDR1 is LGHDT and CDR2 is YNNKEL (reference sequence). The CDR3 length is 11 residues. The V end was cut by 7 bases, the J end by 5 bases, with 8 bases between.

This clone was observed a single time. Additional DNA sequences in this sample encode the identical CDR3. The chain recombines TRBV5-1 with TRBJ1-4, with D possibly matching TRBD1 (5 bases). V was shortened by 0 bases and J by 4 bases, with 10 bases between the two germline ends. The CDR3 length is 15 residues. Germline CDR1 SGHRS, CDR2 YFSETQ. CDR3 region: CASSLVGTGNEKLFF. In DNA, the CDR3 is TGCGCCAGCAGCTTGGTAGGGACGGGTAATGAAAAACTGTTTTTT.

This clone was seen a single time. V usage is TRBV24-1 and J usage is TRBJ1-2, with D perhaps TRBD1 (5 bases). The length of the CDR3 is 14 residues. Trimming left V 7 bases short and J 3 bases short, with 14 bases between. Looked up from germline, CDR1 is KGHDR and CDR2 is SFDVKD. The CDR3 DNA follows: TGTGCCACCAGCATCGACGGGACGGACTATGGCTACACCTTC. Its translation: CATSIDGTDYGYTF.

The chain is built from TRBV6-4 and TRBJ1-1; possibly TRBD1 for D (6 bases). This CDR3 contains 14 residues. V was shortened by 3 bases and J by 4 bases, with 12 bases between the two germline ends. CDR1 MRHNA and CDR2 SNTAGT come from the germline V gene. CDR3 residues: CASSDTGRFTEAFF. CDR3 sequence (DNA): TGTGCCAGCAGTGATACAGGGCGATTCACTGAAGCTTTCTTT.

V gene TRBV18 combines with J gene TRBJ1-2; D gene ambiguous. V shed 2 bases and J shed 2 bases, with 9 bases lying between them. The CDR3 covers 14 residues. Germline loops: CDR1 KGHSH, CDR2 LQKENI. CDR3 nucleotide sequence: TGTGCCAGCTCACCAACCGCTAAGAACTATGGCTACACCTTC. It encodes CASSPTAKNYGYTF. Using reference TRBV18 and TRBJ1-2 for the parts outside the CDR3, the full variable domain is NAGVMQNPRHLVRRRGQEARLRCSPMKGHSHVYWYRQLPEEGLKFMVYLQKENIIDESGMPKERFSAEFPKEGPSILRIQQVVRGDSAAYFCASSPTAKNYGYTFGSGTRLTVV.

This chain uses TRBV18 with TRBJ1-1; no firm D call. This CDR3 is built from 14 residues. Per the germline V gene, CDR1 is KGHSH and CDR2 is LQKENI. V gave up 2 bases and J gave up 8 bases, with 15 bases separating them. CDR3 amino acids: CASSPVGGTLEAFF. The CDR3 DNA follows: TGTGCCAGCTCACCAGTCGGAGGCACGTTGGAAGCTTTCTTT.